This TCR beta chain was sequenced during a study of beta chain features in type 1 diabetes. General study points: In type 1 diabetes patients, VDJ junctions had fewer insertions; deletions at these junctions were more frequent.

V dropped 6 bases and J dropped 1 base, with 12 bases sitting between them. The CDR3 sequence is 14 residues long. Germline V gene sequence: CDR1 LNHNV, CDR2 YYDKDF (reference sequence). Since all of the isolated RNA was reverse transcribed, expressed TCRB transcripts were what got sequenced. Assay used: immunoSEQ multiplex PCR; TCRdb lists only in-frame clones, some missing. The sample gives 300,000 or so clones, 8% of which show up once; around 0.45% is in the top ten. Only a few counts were recorded for this clone. The target antigen is unknown. Over 98% purity was reached by all sorted populations.

Sequencing used central memory CD4+ T cells from blood. This chain connects TRBV15 to TRBJ2-5; D not certain. This TCR was recovered from a woman younger than 35 in good health. CDR3 DNA: TGTGCCACCAGTCGGAGCGATCTCCAAGAGACCCAGTACTTC. Protein product: CATSRSDLQETQYF.